This T cell receptor beta chain was observed in a study of blood T cell repertoires in COVID-19. Study-wide background: The analysed material was cDNA or gDNA that came from T cells, B-cell-depleted T cells, or PBMCs.

Germline CDR1 is MGHRA and CDR2 is YSYEKL. Trimming took off 1 base at V and 0 bases at J, with 13 bases between the two ends. The CDR3 has 17 amino acids. In the original analysis: By means of reference gene primer amplification, nucleated cell counts were estimated. Generated by immunoSEQ multiplex PCR, the TCRdb table keeps only in-frame clones and is missing some. The DNA was the basis for D and trimming; V, J and clone size are from that table. The sample gives about 240,000 clones, roughly 76% of which show up once; 6% to 8% is in the top ten. The chain uses TRBV4-1 and TRBJ2-1; possibly TRBD1 for D (6 bases). Sequencing was done on a sample of peripheral blood. The sequence was obtained from a woman older than 75 with COVID-19, enrolled during active disease. The CDR3 DNA sequence: TGCGCCAGCAGCCAAGCCATCACAGGGATCTCCTACAATGAGCAGTTCTTC. It yields the protein CASSQAITGISYNEQFF.